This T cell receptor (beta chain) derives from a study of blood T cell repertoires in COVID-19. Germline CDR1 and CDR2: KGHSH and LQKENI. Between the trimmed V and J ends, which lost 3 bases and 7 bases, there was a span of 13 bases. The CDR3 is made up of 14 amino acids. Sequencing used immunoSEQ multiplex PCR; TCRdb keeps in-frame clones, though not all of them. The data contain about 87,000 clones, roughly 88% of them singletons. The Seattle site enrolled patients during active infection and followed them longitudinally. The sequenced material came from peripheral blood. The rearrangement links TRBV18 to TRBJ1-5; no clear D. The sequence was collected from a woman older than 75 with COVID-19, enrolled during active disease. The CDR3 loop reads CASSPLEGSQPQHF. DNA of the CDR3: TGTGCCAGCTCACCCCTTGAGGGTAGCCAGCCCCAGCATTTT.